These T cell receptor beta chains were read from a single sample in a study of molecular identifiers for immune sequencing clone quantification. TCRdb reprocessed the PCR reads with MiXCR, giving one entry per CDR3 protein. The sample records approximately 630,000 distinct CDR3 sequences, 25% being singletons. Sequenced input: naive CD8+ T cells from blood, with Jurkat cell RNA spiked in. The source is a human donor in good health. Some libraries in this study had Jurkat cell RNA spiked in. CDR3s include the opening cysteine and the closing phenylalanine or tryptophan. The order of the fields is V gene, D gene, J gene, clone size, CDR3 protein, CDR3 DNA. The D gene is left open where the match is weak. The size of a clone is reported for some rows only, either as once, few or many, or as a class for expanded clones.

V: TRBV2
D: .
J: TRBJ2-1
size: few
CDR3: CASRLDQGSYNEQFF
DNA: TGTGCCAGCAGACTCGACCAAGGCTCCTACAATGAGCAGTTCTTC

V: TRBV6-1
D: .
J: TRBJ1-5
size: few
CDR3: CASSEKQESSNQPQHF
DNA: TGTGCCAGCAGTGAAAAGCAGGAATCCAGCAATCAGCCCCAGCATTTT

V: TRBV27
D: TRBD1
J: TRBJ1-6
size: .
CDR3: CASGTGTSSYNSPLHF
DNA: TGTGCCAGTGGGACAGGGACGAGCTCCTATAATTCACCCCTCCACTTT

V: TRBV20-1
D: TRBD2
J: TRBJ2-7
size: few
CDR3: CSASNSGSPHYEQYF
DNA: TGCAGTGCTAGTAATAGCGGGAGCCCCCACTACGAGCAGTACTTC

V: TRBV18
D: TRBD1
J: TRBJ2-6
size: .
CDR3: CASSPTDRAHSGANVLTF
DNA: TGTGCCAGCTCACCAACGGACAGGGCTCACTCTGGGGCCAACGTCCTGACTTTC

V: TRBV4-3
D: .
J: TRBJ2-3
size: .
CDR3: CASSQGVPGASGGTQYF
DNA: TGCGCCAGCAGCCAAGGGGTCCCGGGGGCCTCGGGGGGTACGCAGTATTTT

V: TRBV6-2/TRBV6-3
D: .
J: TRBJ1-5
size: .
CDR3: CASSYFSGSAEPFSNQPQHF
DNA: TGTGCCAGCAGTTACTTTAGCGGGTCGGCAGAGCCATTTAGCAATCAGCCCCAGCATTTT

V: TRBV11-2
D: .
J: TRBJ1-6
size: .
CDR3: CASSWGDDSPLPF
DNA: TGTGCCAGCAGCTGGGGGGATGATTCACCCCTCCCCTTT

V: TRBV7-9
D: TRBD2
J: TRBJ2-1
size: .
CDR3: CASSPGTSGRNWEQFF
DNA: TGTGCCAGCAGCCCTGGGACTAGCGGGAGGAATTGGGAGCAGTTCTTC

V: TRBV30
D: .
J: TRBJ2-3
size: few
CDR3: CAWTSVASTDTQYF
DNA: TGTGCCTGGACTAGCGTGGCTAGCACAGATACGCAGTATTTT

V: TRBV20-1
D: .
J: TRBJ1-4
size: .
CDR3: CSARDSEKLVF
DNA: TGCAGTGCTAGAGATAGCGAAAAACTGGTTTTT

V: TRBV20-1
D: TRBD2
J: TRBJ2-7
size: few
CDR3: CSARVDSGIYEQYF
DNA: TGCAGTGCTAGAGTGGATAGCGGGATATACGAGCAGTACTTC

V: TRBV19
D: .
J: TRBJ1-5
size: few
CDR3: CASSLGAANQPQHF
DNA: TGTGCCAGTAGTCTTGGGGCAGCTAATCAGCCCCAGCATTTT

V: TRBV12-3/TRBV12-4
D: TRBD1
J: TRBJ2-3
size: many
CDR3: CASRVGTGGADTQYF
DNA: TGTGCCAGCAGGGTAGGGACAGGGGGCGCGGATACGCAGTATTTT

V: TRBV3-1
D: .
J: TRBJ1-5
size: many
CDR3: CASSQVAGGQPQHF
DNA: TGTGCCAGCAGCCAAGTGGCGGGGGGCCAGCCCCAGCATTTT

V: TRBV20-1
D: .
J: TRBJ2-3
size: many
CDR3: CSAKLFTGAVTDTQYF
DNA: TGCAGTGCTAAACTGTTTACGGGAGCGGTCACAGATACGCAGTATTTT

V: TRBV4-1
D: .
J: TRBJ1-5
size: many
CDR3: CASSQEEGDQPQHF
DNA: TGCGCCAGCAGCCAAGAGGAGGGGGATCAGCCCCAGCATTTT

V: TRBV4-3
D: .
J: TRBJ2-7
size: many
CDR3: CASSQAWGSRYEQYF
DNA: TGCGCCAGCAGCCAAGCGTGGGGGAGTCGCTACGAGCAGTACTTC

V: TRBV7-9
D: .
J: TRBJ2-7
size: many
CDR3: CASRDGRGYEQYF
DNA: TGTGCCAGCCGGGACGGACGGGGCTACGAGCAGTACTTC

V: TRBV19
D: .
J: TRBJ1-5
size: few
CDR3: CASSIQDSNQPQHF
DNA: TGTGCCAGTAGTATCCAAGATAGCAATCAGCCCCAGCATTTT